This T cell receptor (beta chain) was sequenced in a study of T cells expressing NK-cell markers (dated by TCRdb to about 2020). Concerning the study at large: Under ten donors provided sorted CD3+CD56+NKG2C+, CD3+CD56+NKG2C- and CD3+CD56-NKG2C+ T-cell subsets, whose TCR beta-chain repertoires were profiled. Among the eight sequenced donors, only one was HCMV-seronegative, while the other seven were HCMV-seropositive. The eight sequenced donors were randomly selected healthy volunteers, three men and five women. Sequencing of the libraries produced 2 x 150 bp reads on Illumina HiSeq 2000/2500, MiSeq or NextSeq. Paper-wide results and their limitations: In six donors, the dominant CD3+CD56+NKG2C+ clonotypes ranked among the top 10 CD8+ clonotypes, making up about 1.0-7.0% of CD8+ T cells. Those dominant clonotypes were again the most abundant among CD3+CD56-NKG2C+ cells in a few donors, at about 28.3-60.1%. It remained unclear whether the expanded NKG2C-expressing T cell clones were specific for HCMV antigens.

A word on this clonotype: No antigen is known for it.

A commercial ELISA kit detecting HCMV-specific IgG in serum was used to determine HCMV serostatus. Peripheral blood mononuclear cells were isolated from blood by Ficoll density gradient centrifugation. The data were produced on an Illumina HiSeq 2000. 5'RACE template switching, by which a universal primer site and unique molecular identifiers were added, was used to make TCR beta cDNA libraries. cDNA synthesis was primed from the TCR beta constant segment and was followed by two successive PCR amplification steps. As for the authors' bioinformatics: MIGEC was used to demultiplex reads and group reads by UMI, and MiTCR was used to assemble and quantify clonotypes. Only TCR cDNA sequences supported by at least two reads were kept to exclude erroneous sequences. Downstream repertoire analysis used the tcR package, and clonotypes were matched across fractions by CDR3 nucleotide sequence plus V segment. VDJmatch was used to annotate antigen specificity against VDJdb, with one amino acid substitution in CDR3 allowed. After TCRdb reprocessed the reads, each CDR3 protein sequence was kept as one row, without DNA. In this record, the V and J calls reflect TCRdb's handling and not the investigators' own analysis. The sample's table covers approximately 420,000 distinct CDR3 sequences. The ten largest clonotypes hold about 10% of the sample.

In the germline V gene, CDR1 corresponds to ENHRY and CDR2 to SYGVKD. The CDR3 starts with the cysteine, ends with the phenylalanine, and has 14 residues. No coding sequence is recorded. The V and J genes are TRBV10-3 and TRBJ1-2; lacking DNA, the TRBD1 call made by TCRdb goes unchecked. The sequenced sample consisted of blood T cells: a sorted CD56 or NKG2C T cell subset, CD4+ or CD8+ T cells, or bulk PBMC T cells (not recorded which). The receptor's source is a woman aged 45-65 years in good health. Donor details come from another sample of the same person, matched by shared clones. The encoded CDR3 is CAISGSGTNYGYTF.